This TCR beta chain was found in a study of CD8 T cells in Susac syndrome (dated by TCRdb to between 2018 and 2021). In the study overall: Repertoire sequencing was used to test whether CD8+ T cell activation and differentiation in Susac syndrome was antigen driven. Clonality of the CD8+ T cell repertoire was compared between eleven to twelve healthy donors, roughly 14 Susac syndrome patients and fewer than 16 multiple sclerosis patients.

RNA was extracted with the RNeasy kit and 0.5 to 1 ug was reverse transcribed using random hexamers. The immunoSEQ multiplex PCR assay, covering 54 Vbeta and 13 Jbeta segments, was used to amplify TCR beta CDR3 regions. To correct PCR amplification bias, a synthetic template baseline was used for both primer optimization and computational correction. The authors' analysis ran thus. Reads were assigned to V, D and J genes according to IMGT and analyzed in immunoSEQ Analyzer, with only productive sequences retained. Clonality was computed as one minus Shannon entropy normalized by log2 of the number of productive unique sequences. Public and private clones were assessed among the 100 most prevalent clones of each patient and control. A clone was defined as Susac-specific if it was absent from the healthy and MS cohorts, from about 1,100 published viral clones and from other ImmuneACCESS disease sequences. TCRdb cleaned the public reads at Q25 with fastp, built clones with MiXCR and kept in-frame beta chains. Each record represents a unique CDR3 protein, reported with the most common genes and DNA among its rows. The V and J calls and clone size are TCRdb's, not the authors'. For this sample the table gives about 300,000 distinct CDR3 sequences, of which roughly 85% were detected only once. The ten largest clonotypes hold about 0.11% of the sample.

V is shortened by 7 bases, J by 4 bases, and the region joining them spans 16 bases. CDR1 and CDR2 are drawn from the germline V gene: LGHNA, YNFKEQ. Counted from cysteine to phenylalanine, this CDR3 has 14 amino acids. The retained sequence is limited to the CDR3, 42 bases, with the frame set at the first base. Comment on this clonotype: The antigen it recognizes is unknown. No much larger clonotype is one base removed from it; base qualities were not supplied.

Peripheral blood CD8+ and CD4+ T cells from healthy donors, Susac syndrome patients and multiple sclerosis patients were profiled by high-throughput TCR beta sequencing. The multiple sclerosis controls were treatment-naive patients who had stable or active relapsing-remitting disease and met the revised McDonald criteria. Bulk CD8+ and CD4+ T cells were purified by magnetic negative isolation, while CD8+ TEMRA cells were enriched using FACS. Blood was collected in EDTA tubes and processed within 24 hours, with PBMCs isolated through density gradient centrifugation. PBMCs intended for TCR sequencing were cryopreserved in liquid nitrogen and were subsequently thawed in a 37 degrees C water bath. Purity of sorted or isolated CD4+, CD8+ and CD8+ TEMRA cells was at least 90%. Broad study findings and their caveats: The TCR sequencing and HLA analysis was acknowledged to have included a relatively small number of individuals.

This TCR was recovered from a human donor with multiple sclerosis. The rearrangement joined TRBV4-2 to TRBJ2-5, with the D segment identity uncertain. The sequenced material came from CD8+ T cells from PBMCs. The bases read TGTGCCAGCAACCACCTGGCTCAAGTAGAGACCCAGTACTTC. This translates into CASNHLAQVETQYF.